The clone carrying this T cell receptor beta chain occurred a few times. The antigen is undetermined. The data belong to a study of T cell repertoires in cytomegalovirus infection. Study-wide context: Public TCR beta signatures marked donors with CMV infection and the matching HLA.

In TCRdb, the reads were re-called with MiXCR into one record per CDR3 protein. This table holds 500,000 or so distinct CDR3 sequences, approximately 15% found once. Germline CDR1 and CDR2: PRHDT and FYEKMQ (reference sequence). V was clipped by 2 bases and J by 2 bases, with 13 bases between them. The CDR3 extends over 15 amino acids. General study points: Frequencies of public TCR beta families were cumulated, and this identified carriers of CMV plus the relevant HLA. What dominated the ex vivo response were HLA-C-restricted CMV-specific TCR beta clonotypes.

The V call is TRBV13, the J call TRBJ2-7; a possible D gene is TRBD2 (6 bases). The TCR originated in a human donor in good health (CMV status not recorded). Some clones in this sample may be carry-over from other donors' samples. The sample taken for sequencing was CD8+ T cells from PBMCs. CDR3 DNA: TGTGCCAGCAGCTTAAGTGGGGGAGGAGCCTACGAGCAGTACTTC. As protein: CASSLSGGGAYEQYF.